Following are 9 T cell receptor beta chains from one sample sequenced in a study of vaccination effects on CD4 cells after COVID-19. What these receptors recognize is not known. The data were produced by immunoSEQ multiplex PCR, yet TCRdb's version contains in-frame clones alone and is incomplete. This sample has 20,000 to 25,000 clones; roughly 73% occur once, and the top ten carry 20% to 30%. Expansion with viral peptide pools was applied to antigen-specific CD4+ T cells by the ViraFEST assay prior to sequencing. Subsequent to a culture period of around 10 days, CD4+ T cells were isolated. Nucleocapsid antibodies were negative in the vaccine recipients, who had never had SARS-CoV-2 infection. This sample comprised CD4+ T cells from PBMCs cultured with HCoV-NL63 spike peptides, obtained before COVID-19 vaccination. These TCRs come from a human donor who received a COVID-19 vaccine.

This chain connects TRBV27 to TRBJ1-2, with 7 bases matching TRBD1. CDR3 length equals 15 residues. Trimming removed 6 bases from V and 5 bases from J; junction bases left unmatched: 12. Looked up from germline, CDR1 is MNHEY and CDR2 is SMNVEV (reference sequence). The CDR3 DNA reads as TGTGCCAGCAGGCAAACCCAGGGGGGATGGTATGGCTACACCTTC. Encoded protein: CASRQTQGGWYGYTF.

This clone occurred once. The gene calls are TRBV7-8 and TRBJ2-7, with 11 bases lining up with TRBD2. V shed 2 bases, J shed 5 bases, and the junction held 5 bases outside the gene matches. CDR3 size: 15 residues. Per the germline V gene, CDR1 is SGHVS and CDR2 is FQNEAQ. The CDR3 is CASSLSSGRSDEQYF. CDR3 bases: TGTGCCAGCAGCTTATCTAGCGGGAGGTCGGACGAGCAGTACTTC.

The genes are TRBV13 and TRBJ2-7; maybe TRBD1 (6 bases). The CDR3 has 14 residues. V lost 6 bases, J lost 4 bases, and 16 bases lay in between. Per germline, CDR1 PRHDT and CDR2 FYEKMQ (reference sequence). The CDR3 nucleotides read TGTGCCAGCAGAGCAGAGATAAGGGGGTACGAGCAGTACTTC. This codes for CASRAEIRGYEQYF.

This sequence joins TRBV7-8 and TRBJ2-3; D perhaps matches TRBD2 (5 bases). With 6 bases removed from V and 0 bases from J, the gap between germline ends came to 13 bases. Germline V gene lookup returns CDR1 SGHVS and CDR2 FQNEAQ. The CDR3 loop spans 15 amino acids. As DNA, the CDR3 is TGTGCCAGCAGTCAGAGCGGCACTAGCACAGATACGCAGTATTTT. This sequence encodes CASSQSGTSTDTQYF. The entire variable domain, with the rest obtained from reference TRBV7-8 and TRBJ2-3, is as follows: GAGVSQSPRYKVAKRGQDVALRCDPISGHVSLFWYQQALGQGPEFLTYFQNEAQLDKSGLPSDRFFAERPEGSVSTLKIQRTQQEDSAVYLCASSQSGTSTDTQYFGPGTRLTVL.

CDR3 sequence reads: CATGSDSSNQPQHF. The CDR3 coding sequence is TGTGCCACCGGCTCCGACAGCAGCAATCAGCCCCAGCATTTT. The chain links TRBV24-1 to TRBJ1-5; perhaps TRBD1 as D (5 bases). Germline CDR1 is KGHDR and CDR2 is SFDVKD. Trimming removed 9 bases from V and 1 base from J, with 12 bases in between. CDR3 length: 14 residues.

The chain recombines TRBV20-1 with TRBJ2-1; TRBD2 agrees at 15 bases. The germline CDR1 and CDR2 sequences are DFQATT and SNEGSKA (reference sequence). Trimming took 3 bases from V and 4 from J; bases not matched to a gene: 4. This CDR3 spans 16 amino acids. The CDR3 is CSASYGTSGRYNEQFF. The CDR3 nucleotides read TGCAGTGCTAGTTACGGGACTAGCGGGAGGTACAATGAGCAGTTCTTC.

The V and J genes are TRBV27 and TRBJ2-1, with 12 bases identical to TRBD2. Germline V CDR1 and CDR2: MNHEY, SMNVEV (reference sequence). The V segment lost 6 bases and the J segment 6 bases; nucleotides outside the gene matches: 6. CDR3 length equals 15 residues. CDR3 protein: CASSMTSGRGNEQFF. CDR3 coding DNA: TGTGCCAGCAGCATGACTAGCGGGAGAGGCAATGAGCAGTTCTTC.

The chain joins TRBV7-9 to TRBJ2-7; D tentatively fits TRBD1 or TRBD2 (5 bases each). Germline V CDR1 and CDR2: SEHNR, FQNEAQ (reference sequence). The CDR3 spans 15 residues. V was clipped by 1 base and J by 3 bases, with 13 bases between them. Written as DNA, the CDR3 is TGTGCCAGCAGCTTAGGGGCCGGGGCTTTCTACGAGCAGTACTTC. Translation gives CASSLGAGAFYEQYF.

V usage is TRBV15 and J usage is TRBJ1-3; D ambiguous. V gave up 0 bases and J gave up 3 bases, with 9 bases separating them. The germline gives CDR1 LNHNV, CDR2 YYDKDF (reference sequence). The CDR3 is made up of 15 amino acids. CDR3 DNA: TGTGCCACCAGCAGAGATATGACGGGTGGAAACACCATATATTTT. Its translation is CATSRDMTGGNTIYF.